This T cell receptor (beta chain) is from a study of T cell responses to AZD1222 COVID-19 vaccine. Some clones are missing from TCRdb's copy, which holds only in-frame ones; the method was immunoSEQ multiplex PCR. Here the sample spans 120,000 to 150,000 clones, approximately 94% being singletons. Germline CDR1 reads SNHLY; CDR2 reads FYNNEI. The ends were cut back, 6 bases at V and 3 bases at J, with 9 bases in the middle. The CDR3 covers 12 residues. This clonotype was obtained from an adult in good health. This specimen was peripheral blood, taken on day 0 of AZD1222 vaccination. This rearrangement joins TRBV2 to TRBJ2-7; TRBD1 might be the D (6 bases). CDR3 protein: CASSVQGYEQYF. CDR3 bases: TGTGCCAGCAGCGTACAGGGCTACGAGCAGTACTTC.